This passage covers 25 T cell receptor beta chains from one sample sequenced in a study of neurological immune-mediated disorders. TCRdb independently ran MiXCR on the 5' RACE reads; one entry per CDR3 protein. The sample carries 15,000 to 20,000 distinct CDR3 sequences, around 10% recorded once. The sample comprised CD8+ T cells from blood. These TCRs come from a woman in her forties or fifties in good health.

This clonotype was seen repeatedly, ten times or more. The chain recombines TRBV27 with TRBJ1-1; 7 nucleotides align to TRBD1. Trimming removed 6 bases from V and 4 bases from J; junction bases left unmatched: 11. This CDR3 is 15 amino acids long. Per the germline V gene, CDR1 is MNHEY and CDR2 is SMNVEV (reference sequence). The CDR3 DNA reads as TGTGCCAGCAGCCTTGTTAAACAGGGGCCCACTGAAGCTTTCTTT. Encoded protein: CASSLVKQGPTEAFF.

This clonotype has a count of ten or more. The V call is TRBV27, the J call TRBJ2-3; 11 bases line up with TRBD1. With V trimmed by 5 bases and J by 2 bases, 6 bases remained unmatched. Germline values: CDR1 MNHEY, CDR2 SMNVEV (reference sequence). CDR3 length equals 16 residues. The DNA for the CDR3 is TGTGCCAGCAGTCCGGGGACAGGGGGAATCACAGATACGCAGTATTTT. Protein: CASSPGTGGITDTQYF.

The V call is TRBV27, the J call TRBJ1-2; D call uncertain. There are 13 residues in the CDR3. The germline V and J ends were trimmed by 6 bases and 3 bases, with 11 bases remaining between them. CDR1 is MNHEY and CDR2 is SMNVEV in the germline V gene (reference sequence). The CDR3 nucleotides are TGTGCCAGCAGCCTCCGGACCGACTATGGCTACACCTTC. Amino acid sequence: CASSLRTDYGYTF.

V and J are TRBV5-1 and TRBJ2-7; TRBD1 matches at 9 bases. The V gene's germline CDR1 is SGHRS and CDR2 YFSETQ. J gave up 4 bases and V 4 bases, and 6 bases lay outside the gene matches. The CDR3 runs to 14 residues. The CDR3 nucleotides are TGCGCCAGCAGCGAGGACAGGGGACCTTACGAGCAGTACTTC. This encodes CASSEDRGPYEQYF.

The rearrangement links TRBV5-6 to TRBJ2-5; the match to TRBD1 covers 8 bases. With 1 base clipped from V and 6 bases from J, the junction kept 11 bases outside the gene matches. CDR3 length: 16 residues. Germline lookup yields CDR1 SGHDT and CDR2 YYEEEE. This CDR3 is CASSLNVGQGGKTQYF. Written as DNA, the CDR3 is TGTGCCAGCAGCTTGAACGTCGGACAGGGTGGGAAGACCCAGTACTTC.

This clonotype was detected ten times or more. CDR3 region: CASKTGTSGFQETQYF. CDR3 sequence (DNA): TGTGCCAGCAAAACCGGGACTAGCGGTTTCCAAGAGACCCAGTACTTC. The genes are TRBV28 and TRBJ2-5; 11 bases are a match to TRBD2. The germline CDR1 and CDR2 sequences are MDHEN and SYDVKM. This CDR3 spans 16 amino acids. Trimming at V came to 7 bases and at J to 1 base, leaving 8 bases not matched to a gene.

This clonotype was counted ten times or more. The V gene is TRBV30, the J gene TRBJ1-1; TRBD1 agrees at 7 bases. Trimming took 8 bases from V and 8 from J; bases not matched to a gene: 11. The CDR3 length is 12 residues. Germline V lookup: CDR1 GTSNPN, CDR2 SVGIG (reference sequence). CDR3 sequence: CAGIHSQGEAFF. The CDR3 DNA sequence: TGTGCCGGGATACACTCACAGGGGGAAGCTTTCTTT. The full variable domain, with the rest looked up from reference TRBV30 and TRBJ1-1, is SQTIHQWPATLVQPVGSPLSLECTVEGTSNPNLYWYRQAAGRGLQLLFYSVGIGQISSEVPQNLSASRPQDRQFILSSKKLLLSDSGFYLCAGIHSQGEAFFGQGTRLTVV.

This clonotype occurred once. The chain combines TRBV12-3 or TRBV12-4 with TRBJ1-1, with D possibly matching TRBD1 (5 bases). The CDR3 covers 13 residues. V was clipped by 3 bases and J by 8 bases, with 13 bases between them. CDR3 DNA sequence: TGTGCCAGCAGTTTCCGGCAGGGATGGGAAGCTTTCTTT. Translated, it gives CASSFRQGWEAFF.

This clonotype showed up many times. This chain connects TRBV7-2 to TRBJ1-2, with D hard to call. Per germline, CDR1 SGHTA and CDR2 FQGNSA. The CDR3 has 14 amino acids. Trimming removed 2 bases from V and 8 bases from J, with 15 bases in between. The chain's CDR3 is CASSLPPTGWGYTF. Written as DNA, the CDR3 is TGTGCCAGCAGCTTACCACCAACCGGTTGGGGCTACACCTTC.

This clonotype is labeled as medium-sized (0.01 to 0.1%). This chain joins TRBV5-5 and TRBJ2-7; D is unclear. Trimming cost V 0 bases and J 6 bases, with 10 bases left between them. The CDR3 is made up of 13 amino acids. Per the germline V gene, CDR1 is SGHKS and CDR2 is YYEKEE (reference sequence). The CDR3 DNA follows: TGTGCCAGCAGCTTGGACTGGGTCACCGAGCAGTACTTC. Encoded protein: CASSLDWVTEQYF.

This clonotype was found many times. The gene calls are TRBV27 and TRBJ1-1; 9 bases align to TRBD1. This CDR3 comprises 14 residues. The germline V gene has CDR1 MNHEY and CDR2 SMNVEV (reference sequence). V dropped 9 bases and J dropped 5; count of bases not matched to a gene: 10. CDR3 in amino acids: CASLTTGGSTEAFF. The DNA of the CDR3 is TGTGCCAGTTTAACGACAGGGGGTAGTACTGAAGCTTTCTTT.

This clonotype was counted many times. The chain carries TRBV28 and TRBJ2-7; D is possibly TRBD2 (5 bases). The germline CDR1 and CDR2 sequences are MDHEN and SYDVKM. With 6 bases removed from V and 6 bases from J, the gap between germline ends came to 24 bases. The CDR3 has 16 amino acids. The CDR3 loop reads CASSKTGNLALIEQYF. The CDR3, as DNA: TGTGCCAGCAGCAAAACCGGGAACCTTGCGCTGATCGAGCAGTACTTC.

This clonotype was seen ten or more times. This chain links TRBV6-5 with TRBJ1-1; possible D gene TRBD1, 6 bases. The CDR3 runs to 14 residues. The germline V gene has CDR1 MNHEY and CDR2 SVGAGI. With 4 bases removed from V and 3 bases from J, the gap between germline ends came to 12 bases. CDR3 in DNA: TGTGCCAGCAGTTTCGGGGAGGGGGACACTGAAGCTTTCTTT. Its translation is CASSFGEGDTEAFF.

Ten or more counts support this clonotype. The CDR3 is CASSQRAADNEQFF. The CDR3 coding sequence is TGTGCCAGCAGCCAAAGGGCGGCCGACAATGAGCAGTTCTTC. The chain uses TRBV14 and TRBJ2-1, with D hard to call. The CDR3 length is 14 residues. V was cut by 2 bases and J by 5 bases, with 10 bases left in between. Germline V lookup: CDR1 SGHDN, CDR2 FVKESK.

This clonotype has a count of ten or more. The chain has TRBV7-9 and TRBJ1-1; D perhaps matches TRBD1 (5 bases). Germline V lookup: CDR1 SEHNR, CDR2 FQNEAQ (reference sequence). With 5 bases removed from V and 5 bases from J, the gap between germline ends came to 18 bases. The length of the CDR3 is 15 residues. In nucleotides, the CDR3 is TGTGCCAGCAGCCCCAGGGAGGGCCTGGGGACTGAAGCTTTCTTT. Protein sequence: CASSPREGLGTEAFF. Combining the CDR3 with reference TRBV7-9 and TRBJ1-1 gives the whole variable domain DTGVSQNPRHKITKRGQNVTFRCDPISEHNRLYWYRQTLGQGPEFLTYFQNEAQLEKSRLLSDRFSAERPKGSFSTLEIQRTEQGDSAMYLCASSPREGLGTEAFFGQGTRLTVV.

This clonotype was counted many times. V and J are TRBV5-5 and TRBJ1-5; 7 nucleotides agree with TRBD1. V lost 3 bases to trimming and J lost 2 bases; unmatched junction nucleotides: 5. CDR3 length: 15 residues. Germline loops: CDR1 SGHKS, CDR2 YYEKEE (reference sequence). The CDR3 spells CASSSSGGGNQPQHF. DNA of the CDR3: TGTGCCAGCAGCTCTTCAGGGGGTGGCAATCAGCCCCAGCATTTT.

At least ten counts were recorded for this clonotype. The chain links TRBV5-1 to TRBJ2-3; D gene ambiguous. Germline CDR1 SGHRS, CDR2 YFSETQ. The CDR3 is made up of 14 amino acids. Trimming shortened V by 0 bases and J by 2 bases, and 7 bases separated the two germline ends. This CDR3 reads CASSLVPITDTQYF. CDR3 nucleotides: TGCGCCAGCAGCTTGGTCCCTATCACAGATACGCAGTATTTT.

This clonotype was seen at least ten times. V usage is TRBV27 and J usage is TRBJ2-7, with no clear D. The CDR3 contains 15 residues. The V gene's germline CDR1 is MNHEY and CDR2 SMNVEV (reference sequence). V dropped 2 bases and J dropped 0 bases, with 11 bases sitting between them. The DNA for the CDR3 is TGTGCCAGCAGTTTAAAGTACTTAAGCTCCTACGAGCAGTACTTC. It translates to CASSLKYLSSYEQYF.

This clonotype has at least ten counts. The J gene is TRBJ2-7, the V gene TRBV20-1; a weak D match, TRBD1 (6 bases). Between the trimmed V and J ends, which lost 6 bases and 5 bases, there was a span of 14 bases. Germline CDR1 is DFQATT and CDR2 is SNEGSKA (reference sequence). CDR3 length: 12 residues. CDR3 amino acids: CSANTGLDEQYF. CDR3 in DNA: TGCAGTGCAAACACAGGGTTGGACGAGCAGTACTTC.

The sample holds many counts of this clonotype. The V and J genes are TRBV4-1 and TRBJ2-3; D is uncertain. The V gene's germline CDR1 is MGHRA and CDR2 YSYEKL. Trimming took 0 bases from V and 2 from J, leaving 0 bases between them. This CDR3 is built from 12 residues. CDR3 loop: CASSQDTDTQYF. CDR3 nucleotide sequence: TGCGCCAGCAGCCAAGACACAGATACGCAGTATTTT.

This clonotype occurred many times. The chain uses TRBV5-1 and TRBJ1-2, with D hard to call. Trimming removed 0 bases from V and 7 bases from J, with 7 bases in between. The CDR3 has 12 amino acids. CDR1 is SGHRS, CDR2 YFSETQ, per germline. The CDR3 coding sequence is TGCGCCAGCAGCTTGGGTCTGGGTGGCTACACCTTC. Translated: CASSLGLGGYTF.

This clonotype came up many times. This chain connects TRBV15 to TRBJ1-6; perhaps TRBD1 as D (5 bases). V was trimmed by 0 bases and J by 10 bases, leaving 7 bases between them. Germline V CDR1 and CDR2: LNHNV, YYDKDF (reference sequence). This CDR3 contains 13 residues. The CDR3 DNA follows: TGTGCCACCAGCAGAGATCGGGGGTCACCCCTCCACTTT. Its translation is CATSRDRGSPLHF.

This clonotype was found many times. J is TRBJ1-5 and V is TRBV7-8; D remains ambiguous. Germline CDR1 SGHVS, CDR2 FQNEAQ. V shed 5 bases and J shed 3 bases, with 11 bases lying between them. The CDR3 has 14 residues. The CDR3 protein is CASSPKVFNQPQHF. The CDR3 bases are TGTGCCAGCAGCCCCAAGGTCTTCAATCAGCCCCAGCATTTT. Using reference TRBV7-8 and TRBJ1-5 for the parts outside the CDR3, the full variable domain is GAGVSQSPRYKVAKRGQDVALRCDPISGHVSLFWYQQALGQGPEFLTYFQNEAQLDKSGLPSDRFFAERPEGSVSTLKIQRTQQEDSAVYLCASSPKVFNQPQHFGDGTRLSIL.

This clonotype has a count of ten or more. This chain joins TRBV29-1 and TRBJ2-1; the match to TRBD2 covers 11 bases. With 4 bases clipped from V and 6 bases from J, the junction kept 5 bases outside the gene matches. Germline CDR1 SQVTM, CDR2 ANQGSEA. This CDR3 comprises 14 residues. CDR3 loop: CSVAGTSGGNEQFF. The DNA of the CDR3 is TGCAGCGTTGCCGGGACTAGCGGAGGCAATGAGCAGTTCTTC.

This clonotype was recorded many times. The chain combines TRBV15 with TRBJ2-1, with 12 positions matching TRBD2. The CDR3 extends over 16 amino acids. J gave up 6 bases and V 3 bases, and 6 bases lay outside the gene matches. Germline CDR1 LNHNV, CDR2 YYDKDF (reference sequence). The CDR3: CATSSLAGGLGNEQFF. The DNA for the CDR3 is TGTGCCACCAGCAGCCTAGCGGGAGGGTTAGGCAATGAGCAGTTCTTC.